The clone carrying this T cell receptor beta chain was picked up one time. Its antigen is unknown. Germline V lookup: CDR1 SGHTA, CDR2 FQGNSA. Trimming at V came to 4 bases and at J to 0 bases, leaving 5 bases not matched to a gene. CDR3 length equals 15 residues. Among the 120 subjects of the validation cohort, separate from the roughly 650-subject first cohort, were the donors. These data are taken from a study of cytomegalovirus exposure and HLA in healthy donors. For the study at large: The 110 or so validation repertoires, a later analysis reported, used the same platform as the 666 first-cohort repertoires.

General study points: With high specificity and sensitivity, the classifier reportedly diagnosed cytomegalovirus status. Clusters of TCRs from the first cohort tended to co-occur in the 110 or so validation repertoires (as a later analysis found).

Profiled with immunoSEQ multiplex PCR; TCRdb holds only in-frame clones, not every one. The repertoire holds more than 100,000 clones, with 88% as singletons. The chain uses TRBV7-2 and TRBJ1-1; 7 nucleotides line up with TRBD1. The TCR sequence derives from a man aged 30 to 39 in good health and CMV-seronegative. The sample taken for sequencing was PBMCs. CDR3 residues: CASSSRDSLNTEAFF. DNA of the CDR3: TGTGCCAGCAGCTCGCGGGACAGCTTGAACACTGAAGCTTTCTTT.